Listed below are T cell receptor beta chains from one sample, sequenced in a study of cytomegalovirus exposure and HLA in healthy donors. The assay was immunoSEQ multiplex PCR, and TCRdb's table has in-frame clones only and misses some. The repertoire includes some 150,000 clones, 60% to 85% of them detected once, and around 0.71% sits in the top ten. The sample comprised PBMCs. Receptor source: a female donor in good health and CMV-seronegative. CDR3s include the opening cysteine and the closing phenylalanine or tryptophan. Each record gives: CDR3 length, V gene, D gene, J gene, clone size, CDR3 protein, CDR3 DNA. The D gene is left open where the match is weak. Expanded clones are given a class, and other clones once, few, many or no size at all.

>18|TRBV4-1|-|TRBJ2-7|-
CASSQDYQFKRSSYEQYF
TGCGCCAGCAGCCAAGATTACCAGTTCAAGCGGAGCTCCTACGAGCAGTACTTC
>16|TRBV28|TRBD2|TRBJ2-3|-
CASIMSGRTSTDTQYF
TGTGCCAGCATCATGAGCGGGAGGACTAGCACAGATACGCAGTATTTT
>14|TRBV28|-|TRBJ1-4|few
CASSFTRGYEKLFF
TGTGCCAGCAGTTTTACCAGAGGATATGAAAAACTGTTTTTT
>15|TRBV7-9|-|TRBJ2-7|-
CASSLEVADLGEQYF
TGTGCCAGCAGCTTAGAGGTAGCGGATCTGGGGGAGCAGTACTTC
>13|TRBV7-8|-|TRBJ2-3|-
CASSPPGADTQYF
TGTGCCAGCAGTCCCCCAGGGGCAGATACGCAGTATTTT
>16|TRBV4-3|-|TRBJ1-2|-
CASSQELRGLSYGYTF
TGCGCCAGCAGCCAAGAGCTTAGGGGCTTGAGCTATGGCTACACCTTC
>15|TRBV6-1|-|TRBJ2-3|-
CASSEPSGAPDTQYF
TGTGCCAGCAGTGAACCCTCAGGGGCCCCAGATACGCAGTATTTT
>15|TRBV11-2|-|TRBJ2-2|few
CASREAAGRTGELFF
TGTGCCAGCAGGGAGGCGGCGGGAAGGACCGGGGAGCTGTTTTTT
>15|TRBV2|-|TRBJ1-2|-
CASSTLAGPNYGYTF
TGTGCCAGCAGTACTCTGGCAGGGCCAAACTATGGCTACACCTTC
>18|TRBV4-3|-|TRBJ2-3|once
CASSLEGPLAGNTDTQYF
TGCGCCAGCAGCCTGGAGGGACCCCTGGCGGGGAATACAGATACGCAGTATTTT
>14|TRBV7-2|TRBD1|TRBJ1-5|-
CASSGGTGSQPQHF
TGTGCCAGCAGCGGAGGGACAGGGAGTCAGCCCCAGCATTTT
>14|TRBV4-1|TRBD1|TRBJ1-1|-
CASSQKPGGYEAFF
TGCGCCAGCAGCCAAAAGCCAGGGGGGTACGAAGCTTTCTTT
>15|TRBV5-1|-|TRBJ2-7|once
CASSLVAGSNYEQYF
TGCGCCAGCAGCTTGGTAGCCGGGAGTAACTACGAGCAGTACTTC
>17|TRBV9|TRBD1|TRBJ2-2|once
CASSVSRTGGSTGELFF
TGTGCCAGCAGCGTTTCGAGGACAGGGGGTAGCACCGGGGAGCTGTTTTTT
>14|TRBV19|-|TRBJ1-5|-
CASRSLSPNQPQHF
TGTGCCAGTAGAAGCCTCTCTCCCAATCAGCCCCAGCATTTT
>14|TRBV5-1|TRBD1|TRBJ2-3|-
CASSTGGYQDTQYF
TGCGCCTCTTCGACAGGGGGTTACCAAGATACGCAGTATTTT
>17|TRBV11-2|-|TRBJ1-3|-
CASSPRETVPSGNTIYF
TGTGCCAGCAGCCCCCGTGAGACAGTCCCCTCTGGAAACACCATATATTTT
>15|TRBV2|-|TRBJ1-5|-
CASSEEFIGNQPQHF
TGTGCCAGCAGTGAGGAGTTTATCGGCAATCAGCCCCAGCATTTT
>16|TRBV18|TRBD2|TRBJ2-5|-
CASSRWTSGGEETQYF
TGTGCCAGCTCACGATGGACTAGCGGGGGGGAAGAGACCCAGTACTTC
>17|TRBV5-4|TRBD2|TRBJ2-2|once
CASSSVSGSVGTGELFF
TGTGCCAGCAGCTCCGTTAGCGGGAGCGTTGGCACCGGGGAGCTGTTTTTT
>15|TRBV28|TRBD1|TRBJ1-2|-
CASSPLPGQNYGYTF
TGTGCCAGCAGTCCCCTCCCGGGACAGAACTATGGCTACACCTTC
>12|TRBV27|-|TRBJ2-3|once
CASRDSADTQYF
TGTGCCAGCAGGGACAGCGCAGATACGCAGTATTTT
>17|TRBV28|TRBD1|TRBJ1-2|-
CASRNGDRVKGGYGYTF
TGTGCCAGCAGAAACGGGGACAGGGTCAAGGGTGGCTATGGCTACACCTTC
>14|TRBV5-1|-|TRBJ2-3|-
CASSQAGASDTQYF
TGCGCCAGCAGCCAGGCAGGGGCGTCAGATACGCAGTATTTT
>16|TRBV9|TRBD2|TRBJ2-7|-
CASSEGTSGNRNEQYF
TGTGCCAGCAGCGAGGGGACTAGCGGGAATAGGAACGAGCAGTACTTC
>15|TRBV5-6|TRBD1|TRBJ2-7|few
CASSWGTGRTYEQYF
TGTGCCAGCAGCTGGGGGACAGGCAGGACCTACGAGCAGTACTTC
>17|TRBV28|TRBD1|TRBJ1-3|-
CASSLALRQGLGNTIYF
TGTGCCAGCAGTTTGGCCCTTAGACAGGGTCTTGGAAACACCATATATTTT
>13|TRBV11-2|-|TRBJ1-2|-
CASSLDLAGGYTF
TGTGCCAGCAGCCTCGACCTGGCGGGGGGCTACACCTTC
>13|TRBV2|-|TRBJ2-7|once
CASKGQTTYEQYF
TGTGCCAGCAAGGGACAAACGACCTACGAGCAGTACTTC
>15|TRBV6-1|TRBD1|TRBJ2-1|-
CASSIRDRVNNEQFF
TGTGCCAGCAGTATCCGGGACAGGGTAAACAATGAGCAGTTCTTC
>16|TRBV19|TRBD2|TRBJ2-1|-
CASSRRLAGTYNEQFF
TGTGCCAGTAGTAGAAGACTAGCGGGAACCTACAATGAGCAGTTCTTC
>12|TRBV29-1|-|TRBJ1-3|-
CSVINSFDTIYF
TGCAGCGTTATCAATAGTTTCGACACCATATATTTT
>16|TRBV4-3|TRBD1|TRBJ2-5|-
CASSQDDRDEQETQYF
TGCGCCAGCAGCCAAGACGACAGGGACGAGCAAGAGACCCAGTACTTC
>16|TRBV28|TRBD1|TRBJ1-1|-
CASSLGQKLFSSEAFF
TGTGCCAGCTCGTTGGGACAGAAGCTTTTTTCGTCTGAAGCTTTCTTT
>15|TRBV6-5|-|TRBJ2-5|-
CASSYSRQKQETQYF
TGTGCCAGCAGTTACTCGAGACAGAAACAAGAGACCCAGTACTTC
>15|TRBV28|-|TRBJ1-1|-
CASSPAHRGLTEAFF
TGTGCCAGCAGCCCCGCCCATCGAGGGCTCACTGAAGCTTTCTTT
>17|TRBV5-4|-|TRBJ2-7|-
CASSRTTRTLTPYEQYF
TGTGCCAGCAGCCGCACAACAAGGACACTGACCCCCTACGAGCAGTACTTC
>13|TRBV28|-|TRBJ1-2|few
CASSLTSRDGYTF
TGTGCCAGCAGTTTAACGAGCAGGGATGGCTACACCTTC
>16|TRBV7-9|TRBD2|TRBJ2-7|-
CASSLEGGGGSYEQYF
TGTGCCAGCAGCTTAGAAGGCGGGGGGGGCTCCTACGAGCAGTACTTC
>12|TRBV30|-|TRBJ2-3|-
CAWTGYTDTQYF
TGTGCCTGGACAGGGTACACAGATACGCAGTATTTT
>15|TRBV7-2|-|TRBJ2-1|few
CASSLVRFRNNEQFF
TGTGCCAGCAGCTTAGTCCGGTTCAGGAACAATGAGCAGTTCTTC
>16|TRBV4-1|-|TRBJ2-2|-
CASSQVRDNPVRELFF
TGCGCCAGCAGCCAAGTCCGGGACAACCCCGTCAGGGAGCTGTTTTTT
>15|TRBV9|-|TRBJ2-3|-
CASSVAGLNTDTQYF
TGTGCCAGCAGCGTGGCGGGGCTTAACACAGATACGCAGTATTTT
>14|TRBV4-3|-|TRBJ1-1|-
CASSQLRTFTEAFF
TGCGCCAGCAGCCAACTCAGAACCTTCACTGAAGCTTTCTTT
>14|TRBV10-3|TRBD2|TRBJ2-1|-
CATSGGNLQSEQFF
TGTGCCACGAGCGGGGGTAACCTACAAAGTGAGCAGTTCTTC
>15|TRBV27|TRBD2|TRBJ2-7|-
CASSFSEVLADEQYF
TGTGCCAGCAGTTTTTCGGAGGTACTAGCGGACGAGCAGTACTTC
>15|TRBV4-2|TRBD1|TRBJ2-2|-
CASSQGGTGAGELFF
TGTGCCAGCAGCCAAGGGGGGACAGGGGCCGGGGAGCTGTTTTTT
>14|TRBV29-1|-|TRBJ1-3|few
CSVSTDFSGNTIYF
TGCAGCGTTAGTACAGATTTCTCTGGAAACACCATATATTTT
>15|TRBV5-1|-|TRBJ2-3|few
CASSMGQSYTDTQYF
TGCGCCAGCAGCATGGGACAAAGCTACACAGATACGCAGTATTTT
>13|TRBV4-3|-|TRBJ2-7|-
CASSQQTGGEQYF
TGCGCCAGCAGCCAGCAAACAGGAGGGGAGCAGTACTTC